This T cell receptor (beta chain) was identified during a study of blood T cell repertoires in COVID-19. Study in general: Sources were T cells, B-cell-depleted T cells, or PBMCs; the material itself was cDNA or gDNA.

Clones were sequenced by immunoSEQ multiplex PCR, and TCRdb holds only the in-frame ones, with some missing. The sample holds fewer than 350,000 clones, roughly nine tenths seen once. Germline CDR1 and CDR2: MNHEY and SMNVEV (reference sequence). This CDR3 spans 12 amino acids. V shed 5 bases and J shed 5 bases, with 9 bases lying between them. Sequencing input: peripheral blood. J is TRBJ1-2 and V is TRBV27; perhaps TRBD1 as D (6 bases). The origin of this receptor is a woman in her thirties with COVID-19, enrolled during active disease. This chain's CDR3 is CASSPQGYGYTF. The CDR3 DNA is TGTGCCAGCAGTCCTCAGGGGTATGGCTACACCTTC.